Described below is a single TCR beta chain sequence and its context. Its antigen is currently unknown. A multiplex PCR was run with 60 Vbeta primers and 13 Jbeta primers. TCRdb's copy holds only in-frame clones and misses some; the assay was immunoSEQ multiplex PCR. Altogether 110,000 to 150,000 clones are present, 60% to 80% being singletons, with the ten largest covering 3.5% to 5%. This entry comes from a study of cytomegalovirus exposure and HLA in healthy donors. Findings and caveats of the study: In an earlier analysis, productive rearrangement rates for most beta V segments clustered near 90% or 30%. There were under 200 TCR beta chains listed as cytomegalovirus-associated.

The CDR3 has 15 amino acids. Germline-derived CDR1 and CDR2 are SEHNR and FQNEAQ (reference sequence). V trimming: 5 bases; J trimming: 1 base; junction bases outside the gene matches: 5. Material: PBMCs. This clonotype was sampled from a male donor in good health and CMV-seronegative. The chain combines TRBV7-9 with TRBJ2-1, with 7 bases lining up with TRBD1. This chain's CDR3 is CASSPQGFSYNEQFF. CDR3 nucleotides: TGTGCCAGCAGCCCACAGGGGTTTTCCTACAATGAGCAGTTCTTC.